This TCR beta chain comes out of a study of T cells in Graves' hyperthyroidism and ophthalmopathy. The length of the CDR3 is 14 residues. With 1 base removed from V and 0 bases from J, the gap between germline ends came to 4 bases. Germline CDR1 reads SGHVS; CDR2 reads FQNEAQ. Diagnostic decisions used clinical symptoms, serum thyroxine and TRAb, thyroid ultrasound and orbital computed tomography. Isolation of PBMCs was performed on about 10 ml fresh peripheral blood. This clonotype was seen more than once but under ten times. What it recognizes is unknown. Study conclusions and caveats: Before onset, ophthalmopathy was predicted by the model a median roughly 6.4 months earlier.

It was RNA transcripts that yielded the amplified TCR beta CDR3 regions. Using the HTBI primer set, a first-round RT-PCR was run on the TCR CDR3. Using its own MiXCR run on the multiplex PCR reads, TCRdb lists one record per CDR3 protein. Seen here are 350,000 to 400,000 distinct CDR3 sequences, just under 15% observed once, and the top ten hold about 31%. The sequence was collected from a woman in her twenties or thirties with Graves' hyperthyroidism. The chain couples TRBV7-8 to TRBJ1-5, with D uncertain. Specimen: blood. The CDR3 spells CASSLGYSNQPQHF. Written as DNA, the CDR3 is TGTGCCAGCAGCTTAGGGTATAGCAATCAGCCCCAGCATTTT. Complete variable domain (other parts from reference TRBV7-8 and TRBJ1-5): GAGVSQSPRYKVAKRGQDVALRCDPISGHVSLFWYQQALGQGPEFLTYFQNEAQLDKSGLPSDRFFAERPEGSVSTLKIQRTQQEDSAVYLCASSLGYSNQPQHFGDGTRLSIL.